This passage covers 3 T cell receptor beta chains from one sample sequenced in a study of OX40 agonist ivuxolimab in advanced cancers. The protocol was immunoSEQ multiplex PCR, while the TCRdb copy is restricted to in-frame clones and leaves out a portion. The table shows tens of thousands of clones, with 80% to 95% occurring only once. Sequencing was performed on CD4+ or CD8+ T cells sorted from blood, taken in a trial of the OX40 agonist ivuxolimab. The receptors derive from an adult with an advanced solid tumor such as melanoma, head and neck, liver or kidney cancer.

The gene calls are TRBV6-5 and TRBJ2-7, with D unclear. This CDR3 spans 14 amino acids. In germline, CDR1 is MNHEY, CDR2 SVGAGI. Trimming pared 2 bases from V and 0 bases from J, leaving 8 bases between. CDR3 DNA: TGTGCCAGCAGTTACCAGGTCGGCTCCTACGAGCAGTACTTC. Amino acid sequence: CASSYQVGSYEQYF.

CDR3 in DNA: TGTGCCAGCGCGTCGTTGGGCGCGGCCGAGCAGTACTTC. This codes for CASASLGAAEQYF. The V call is TRBV28, the J call TRBJ2-7; D is undetermined. V gave up 8 bases and J gave up 6 bases, with 17 bases separating them. The CDR3 length is 13 residues. Germline-derived CDR1 and CDR2 are MDHEN and SYDVKM.

The J gene is TRBJ2-1, the V gene TRBV6-5; D unresolved. The V gene's germline CDR1 is MNHEY and CDR2 SVGAGI. V was cut by 0 bases and J by 10 bases, with 13 bases left in between. The CDR3 loop spans 14 amino acids. The CDR3 DNA follows: TGTGCCAGCAGTTACTCCCCAAAGGGTGGGGAGCAGTTCTTC. This encodes CASSYSPKGGEQFF.